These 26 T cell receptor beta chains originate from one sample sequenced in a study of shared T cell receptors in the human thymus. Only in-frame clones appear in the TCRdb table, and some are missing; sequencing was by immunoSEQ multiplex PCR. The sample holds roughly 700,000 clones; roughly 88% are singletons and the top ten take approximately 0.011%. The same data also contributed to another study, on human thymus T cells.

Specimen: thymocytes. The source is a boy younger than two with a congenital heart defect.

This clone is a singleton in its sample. The CDR3 reads CASSLIVAGRADTQYF. The CDR3 DNA follows: TGTGCCAGCAGCTTGATAGTAGCGGGAAGGGCAGATACGCAGTATTTT. The J gene is TRBJ2-3, the V gene TRBV5-6, with 8 bases matching TRBD2. The V gene end was trimmed by 1 base and the J gene end by 4 bases; junction bases not matched to a gene: 8. CDR1 is SGHDT, CDR2 YYEEEE, per germline. This CDR3 has 16 residues.

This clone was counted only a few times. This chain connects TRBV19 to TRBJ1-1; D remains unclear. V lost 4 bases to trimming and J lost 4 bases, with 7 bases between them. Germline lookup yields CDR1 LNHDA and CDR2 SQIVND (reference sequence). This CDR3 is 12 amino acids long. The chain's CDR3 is CASSTVTTEAFF. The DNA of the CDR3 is TGTGCCAGTAGTACGGTAACCACTGAAGCTTTCTTT. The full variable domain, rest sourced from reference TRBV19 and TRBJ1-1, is DGGITQSPKYLFRKEGQNVTLSCEQNLNHDAMYWYRQDPGQGLRLIYYSQIVNDFQKGDIAEGYSVSREKKESFPLTVTSAQKNPTAFYLCASSTVTTEAFFGQGTRLTVV.

CDR3 sequence reads: CASSPLSGSDGEQFF. The CDR3 bases are TGTGCCAGCAGCCCCCTGAGCGGTAGCGATGGTGAGCAGTTCTTC. This sequence joins TRBV7-2 and TRBJ2-1; possibly TRBD2 for D (5 bases). The CDR3 spans 15 residues. Trimming pared 5 bases from V and 9 bases from J, leaving 20 bases between. Germline V CDR1 and CDR2: SGHTA, FQGNSA.

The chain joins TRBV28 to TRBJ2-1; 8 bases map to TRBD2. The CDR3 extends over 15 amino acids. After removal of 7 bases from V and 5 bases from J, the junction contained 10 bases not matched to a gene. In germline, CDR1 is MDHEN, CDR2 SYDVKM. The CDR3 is CASIHVFGRDNEQFF. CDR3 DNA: TGTGCCAGCATCCACGTCTTCGGGAGGGACAATGAGCAGTTCTTC.

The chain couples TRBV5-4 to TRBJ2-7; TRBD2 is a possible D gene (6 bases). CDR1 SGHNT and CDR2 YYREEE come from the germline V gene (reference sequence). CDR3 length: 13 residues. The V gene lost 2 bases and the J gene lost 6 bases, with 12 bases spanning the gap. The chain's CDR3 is CASSFGGSREQYF. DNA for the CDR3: TGTGCCAGCAGCTTCGGAGGGAGCCGCGAGCAGTACTTC.

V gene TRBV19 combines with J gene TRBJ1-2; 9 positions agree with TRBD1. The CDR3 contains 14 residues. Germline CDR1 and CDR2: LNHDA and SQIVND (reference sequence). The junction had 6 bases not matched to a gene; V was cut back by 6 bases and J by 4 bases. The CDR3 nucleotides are TGTGCCAGTAGATCACAGGGGGCTGTCTATGGCTACACCTTC. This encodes CASRSQGAVYGYTF.

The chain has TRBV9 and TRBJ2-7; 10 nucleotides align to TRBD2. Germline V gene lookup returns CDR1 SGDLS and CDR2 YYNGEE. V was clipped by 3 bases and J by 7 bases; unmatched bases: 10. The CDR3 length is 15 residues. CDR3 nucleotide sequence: TGTGCCAGCAGCGCAGCGGGAGGGCCCTCGGGGGAGCAGTACTTC. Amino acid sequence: CASSAAGGPSGEQYF.

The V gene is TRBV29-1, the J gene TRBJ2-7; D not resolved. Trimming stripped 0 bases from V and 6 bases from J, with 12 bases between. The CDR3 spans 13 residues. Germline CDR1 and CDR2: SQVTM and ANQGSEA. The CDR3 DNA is TGCAGCGTTGAAGACTCGCTAGGTTTCGAGCAGTACTTC. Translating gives CSVEDSLGFEQYF.

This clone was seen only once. The DNA of the CDR3 is TGTGCCTGGAGTTACCAGGGGGTCAACACCATATATTTT. Encoded protein: CAWSYQGVNTIYF. The rearrangement links TRBV30 to TRBJ1-3; 7 positions agree with TRBD1. The CDR3 is 13 residues long. Germline lookup yields CDR1 GTSNPN and CDR2 SVGIG (reference sequence). J was trimmed by 7 bases and V by 2 bases; bases with no gene match: 5.

CDR3 bases: TGTGCCAGCAGTTGGTCCCGGGACAGGGGCGGGAATGAAAAACTGTTTTTT. It yields the protein CASSWSRDRGGNEKLFF. The chain joins TRBV28 to TRBJ1-4; TRBD1 matches 10 bases. V gave up 4 bases and J gave up 5 bases; unmatched junction bases: 10. The CDR3 spans 17 residues. Germline CDR1 and CDR2: MDHEN and SYDVKM.

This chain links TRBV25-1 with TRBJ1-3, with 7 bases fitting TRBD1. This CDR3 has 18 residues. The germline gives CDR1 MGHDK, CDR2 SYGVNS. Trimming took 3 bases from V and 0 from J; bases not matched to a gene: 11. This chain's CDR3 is CASSDPGSWTGSGNTIYF. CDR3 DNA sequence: TGTGCCAGCAGTGACCCTGGTAGTTGGACAGGCTCTGGAAACACCATATATTTT. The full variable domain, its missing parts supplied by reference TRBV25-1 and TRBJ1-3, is EADIYQTPRYLVIGTGKKITLECSQTMGHDKMYWYQQDPGMELHLIHYSYGVNSTEKGDLSSESTVSRIRTEHFPLTLESARPSHTSQYLCASSDPGSWTGSGNTIYFGEGSWLTVV.

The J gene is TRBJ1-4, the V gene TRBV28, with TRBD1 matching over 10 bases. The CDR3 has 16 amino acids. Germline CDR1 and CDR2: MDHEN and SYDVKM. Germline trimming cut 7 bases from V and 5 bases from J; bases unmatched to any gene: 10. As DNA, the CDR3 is TGTGCCAGCACCGAGGGGACAGGGGACGGGAATGAAAAACTGTTTTTT. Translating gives CASTEGTGDGNEKLFF.

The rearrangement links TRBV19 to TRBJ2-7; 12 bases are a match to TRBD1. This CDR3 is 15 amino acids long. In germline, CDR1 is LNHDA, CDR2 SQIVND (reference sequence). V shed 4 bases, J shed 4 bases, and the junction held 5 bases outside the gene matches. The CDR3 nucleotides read TGTGCCAGTAGTAAGGGACAGGGGGCTTGGTACGAGCAGTACTTC. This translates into CASSKGQGAWYEQYF.

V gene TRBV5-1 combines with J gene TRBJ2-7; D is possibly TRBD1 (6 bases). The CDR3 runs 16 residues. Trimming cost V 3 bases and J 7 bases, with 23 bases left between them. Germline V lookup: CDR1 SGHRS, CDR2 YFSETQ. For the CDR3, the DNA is TGCGCCAGCAGCTACAGATGGACGGGGACATTTGTTGAGCAGTACTTC. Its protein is CASSYRWTGTFVEQYF.

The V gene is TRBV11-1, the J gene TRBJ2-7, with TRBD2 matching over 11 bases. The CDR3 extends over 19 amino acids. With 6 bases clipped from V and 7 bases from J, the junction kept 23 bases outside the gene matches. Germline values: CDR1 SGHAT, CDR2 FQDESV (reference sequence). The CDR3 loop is CASSPNGQNLLAGESEQYF. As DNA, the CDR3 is TGTGCCAGCAGTCCGAACGGACAGAACCTACTAGCGGGAGAATCGGAGCAGTACTTC.

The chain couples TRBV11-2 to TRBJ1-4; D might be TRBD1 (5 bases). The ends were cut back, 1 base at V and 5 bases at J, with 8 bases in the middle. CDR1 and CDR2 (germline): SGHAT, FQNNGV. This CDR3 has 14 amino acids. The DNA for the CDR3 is TGTGCCAGCAGCTTAGGGGCAGGGAATGAAAAACTGTTTTTT. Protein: CASSLGAGNEKLFF.

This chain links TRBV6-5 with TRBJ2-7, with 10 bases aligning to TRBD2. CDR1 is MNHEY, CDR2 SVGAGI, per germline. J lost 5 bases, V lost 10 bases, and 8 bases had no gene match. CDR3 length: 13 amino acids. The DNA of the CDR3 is TGTGCCACCCGGCTAGCGGGAGAAAACGAGCAGTACTTC. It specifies CATRLAGENEQYF.

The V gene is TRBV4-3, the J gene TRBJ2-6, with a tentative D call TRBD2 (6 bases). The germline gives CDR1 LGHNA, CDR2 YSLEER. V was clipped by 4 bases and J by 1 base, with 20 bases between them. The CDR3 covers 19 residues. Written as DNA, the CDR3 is TGCGCCAGCAGCCTTTATCCGGTGAGGCGGGAATCTGGGGCCAACGTCCTGACTTTC. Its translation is CASSLYPVRRESGANVLTF.

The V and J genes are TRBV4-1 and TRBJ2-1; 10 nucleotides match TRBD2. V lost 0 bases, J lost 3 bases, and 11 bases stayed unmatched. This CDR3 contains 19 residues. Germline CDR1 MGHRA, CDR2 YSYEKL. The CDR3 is CASSQDLGKREGFYNEQFF. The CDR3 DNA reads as TGCGCCAGCAGCCAAGATTTAGGGAAGCGGGAGGGGTTCTACAATGAGCAGTTCTTC.

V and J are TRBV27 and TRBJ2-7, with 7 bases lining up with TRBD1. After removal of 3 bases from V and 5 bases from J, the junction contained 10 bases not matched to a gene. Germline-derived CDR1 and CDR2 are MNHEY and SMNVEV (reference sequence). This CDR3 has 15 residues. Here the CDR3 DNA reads TGTGCCAGCAGTTTTGACCAGGGGGTCATCGACGAGCAGTACTTC. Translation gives CASSFDQGVIDEQYF.

The CDR3 spells CASSPNRGQETQYF. The CDR3 nucleotides are TGTGCCAGCAGCCCGAATAGGGGACAAGAGACCCAGTACTTC. The V call is TRBV5-6, the J call TRBJ2-5, with a tentative D call TRBD1 (5 bases). Deletions cut 4 bases from V and 2 bases from J, with 12 bases between. The CDR3 length is 14 residues. Germline CDR1 and CDR2: SGHDT and YYEEEE. Variable domain in full (rest from reference TRBV5-6 and TRBJ2-5): DAGVTQSPTHLIKTRGQQVTLRCSPKSGHDTVSWYQQALGQGPQFIFQYYEEEERQRGNFPDRFSGHQFPNYSSELNVNALLLGDSALYLCASSPNRGQETQYFGPGTRLLVL.

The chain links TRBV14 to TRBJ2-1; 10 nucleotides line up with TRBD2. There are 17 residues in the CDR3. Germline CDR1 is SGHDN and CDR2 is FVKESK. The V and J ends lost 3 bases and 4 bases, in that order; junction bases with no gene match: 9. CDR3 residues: CASSHRTSGPGYNEQFF. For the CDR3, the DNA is TGTGCCAGCAGCCACAGGACTAGCGGACCGGGGTACAATGAGCAGTTCTTC.

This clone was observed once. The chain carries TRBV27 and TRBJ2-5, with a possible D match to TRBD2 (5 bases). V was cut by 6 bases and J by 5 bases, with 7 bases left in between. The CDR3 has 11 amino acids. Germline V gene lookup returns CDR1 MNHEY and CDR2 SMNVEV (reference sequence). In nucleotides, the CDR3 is TGTGCCAGCAGGTGGAGGGAGACCCAGTACTTC. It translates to CASRWRETQYF.

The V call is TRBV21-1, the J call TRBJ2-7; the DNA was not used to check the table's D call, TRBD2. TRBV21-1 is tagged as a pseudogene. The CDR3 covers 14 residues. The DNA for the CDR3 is TGTGCCAGCAGCAAGGGACTAGCGGCCCCTCGGCAGTACTTC. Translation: CASSKGLAAPRQYF.

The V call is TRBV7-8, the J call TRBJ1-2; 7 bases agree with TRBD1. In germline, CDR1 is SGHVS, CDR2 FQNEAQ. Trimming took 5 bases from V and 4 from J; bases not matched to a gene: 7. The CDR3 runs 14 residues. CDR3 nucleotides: TGTGCCAGCAGCGGACCGGGACAGACCTATGGCTACACCTTC. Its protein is CASSGPGQTYGYTF.

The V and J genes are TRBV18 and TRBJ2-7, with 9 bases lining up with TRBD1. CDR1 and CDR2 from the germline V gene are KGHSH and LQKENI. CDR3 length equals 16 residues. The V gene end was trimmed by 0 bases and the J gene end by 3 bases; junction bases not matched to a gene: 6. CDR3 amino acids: CASSPPGQGRSYEQYF. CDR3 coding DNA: TGTGCCAGCTCACCACCGGGACAGGGAAGGAGCTACGAGCAGTACTTC.